This T cell receptor beta chain was recorded in a study of blood T cell repertoires in COVID-19. Study information: Material from acute and convalescent COVID-19 was sourced from the United States, Italy and Spain.

Original methodology: Estimated nucleated cell counts came from reference gene primer amplification. Method: immunoSEQ multiplex PCR; TCRdb's copy keeps in-frame clones and lacks some. For V, J and clone size, that table is used; D and trimming come from the DNA. The sample records about 230,000 clones, just over 85% being singletons. This CDR3 region has 17 residues. Germline V gene data show CDR1 as SGHVS and CDR2 as FQNEAQ. The V end was cut by 4 bases, the J end by 0 bases, with 17 bases between. Sequenced input: peripheral blood. The origin of this receptor is a middle-aged man with COVID-19, enrolled during active disease. The chain links TRBV7-8 to TRBJ2-3; D may be TRBD2 (6 bases). This CDR3 is CASSSPSSAYSTDTQYF. For the CDR3, the DNA is TGTGCCAGCAGCTCCCCTTCTAGCGCATACAGCACAGATACGCAGTATTTT.